The 16 T cell receptor beta chains below come from one sample, sequenced in a study of early T cells in non-severe SARS-CoV-2 infection. TCRdb re-derived calls from the 5' RACE reads in MiXCR, one entry per CDR3 protein. The table lists about 60,000 distinct CDR3 sequences, 5.6% of them singletons. The sequencing input was whole blood. Receptors originate from an adult who was a healthcare worker with PCR-confirmed SARS-CoV-2 infection or an uninfected control (not recorded which).

This clonotype was seen many times. V is TRBV20-1 and J is TRBJ2-5, with TRBD1 matching 8 bases. The CDR3 covers 13 residues. CDR1 and CDR2 from the germline V gene are DFQATT and SNEGSKA (reference sequence). Unmatched junction bases numbered 6, after V lost 5 bases and J lost 4 bases. The CDR3 loop is CSAVTGGTETQYF. Here the CDR3 DNA reads TGCAGTGCTGTTACAGGGGGTACAGAGACCCAGTACTTC.

The chain uses TRBV2 and TRBJ2-1; the D gene is possibly TRBD2 (6 bases). Germline V gives CDR1 SNHLY, CDR2 FYNNEI. There are 12 residues in the CDR3. The V and J ends lost 5 bases and 12 bases respectively, with 14 bases between them. CDR3 protein: CASSRDLLGQFF. CDR3 nucleotides: TGTGCCAGCAGTAGGGACTTACTTGGGCAGTTCTTC.

J is TRBJ1-5 and V is TRBV6-2 or TRBV6-3, with D perhaps matching TRBD1 (5 bases). This CDR3 spans 15 amino acids. V was pared by 6 bases and J by 1 base, with 13 bases between. Germline-derived CDR1 and CDR2 are MNHEY and SVGEGT. The CDR3 here is CASSANGGSNQPQHF. The CDR3 coding sequence is TGTGCCAGCAGCGCTAACGGGGGAAGCAATCAGCCCCAGCATTTT.

This clonotype was recorded at least ten times. The chain employs TRBV2 and TRBJ1-1, with no clear D. CDR3 length: 13 residues. Germline loops: CDR1 SNHLY, CDR2 FYNNEI. V lost 2 bases to trimming and J lost 4 bases, with 8 bases between them. The CDR3 reads CASSEKGFTEAFF. The CDR3 DNA follows: TGTGCCAGCAGTGAAAAAGGGTTCACTGAAGCTTTCTTT.

This clonotype was seen ten or more times. The chain carries TRBV5-1 and TRBJ2-7; possible D gene TRBD1, 6 bases. V gave up 3 bases and J gave up 1 base, with 8 bases separating them. The CDR3 is 13 residues long. Looked up from germline, CDR1 is SGHRS and CDR2 is YFSETQ. CDR3: CASSSDRSYEQYF. The CDR3 bases are TGCGCCAGCAGCTCGGACAGATCCTACGAGCAGTACTTC.

This clonotype was observed many times. This is likely a read error, given that the CDR3 carries no conserved phenylalanine or tryptophan at its end. This chain connects TRBV10-3 to TRBJ2-1, with 9 bases fitting TRBD2. Germline CDR1 reads ENHRY; CDR2 reads SYGVKD. The CDR3 consists of 14 residues. The J segment lost 7 bases and the V segment lost 5 bases, leaving 6 bases of the junction unmatched. This CDR3 is CAISRTSGLNEQFS. Written as DNA, the CDR3 is TGTGCCATCAGTCGAACTAGCGGGCTGAATGAGCAGTTCTCC.

This clonotype was detected ten times or more. The rearrangement joins TRBV7-8 to TRBJ2-5; D not certain. Trimming removed 5 bases at V and 1 base at J, with 11 bases between. CDR3 size: 14 residues. Germline-derived CDR1 and CDR2 are SGHVS and FQNEAQ. CDR3 sequence (DNA): TGTGCCAGCAGCGCTGCAGAGTTCCAAGAGACCCAGTACTTC. Translating it yields CASSAAEFQETQYF.

The CDR3 loop reads CATSWKQGNSNQPQHF. The DNA of the CDR3 is TGTGCCACCAGCTGGAAACAGGGGAATTCCAATCAGCCCCAGCATTTT. The chain couples TRBV15 to TRBJ1-5; 7 nucleotides match TRBD1. J was trimmed by 3 bases and V by 5 bases; bases with no gene match: 10. This CDR3 region has 16 residues. In germline, CDR1 is LNHNV, CDR2 YYDKDF (reference sequence).

This clonotype has a count of ten or more. The junction departs from the called germline gene at one end, perhaps through a read error. The chain is built from TRBV6-1 and TRBJ1-1; no reliable D call. The CDR3 runs 14 residues. Germline V gene data show CDR1 as MNHNS and CDR2 as SASEGT. This CDR3 is CASSEWAWQPTLPF. As DNA, the CDR3 is TGTGCCAGCAGTGAATGGGCCTGGCAACCTACCCTTCCCTTT.

This clonotype was seen repeatedly, ten times or more. The CDR3, as DNA: TGCAGTGCTAGCCCAGCGGGGGCCTACAATGAGCAGTTCTTC. Amino acids: CSASPAGAYNEQFF. The rearrangement joins TRBV20-1 to TRBJ2-1; 8 nucleotides match TRBD2. The germline CDR1 and CDR2 sequences are DFQATT and SNEGSKA (reference sequence). V dropped 3 bases and J dropped 2; count of bases not matched to a gene: 3. This CDR3 spans 14 amino acids.

The rearrangement joins TRBV20-1 to TRBJ1-4, with TRBD1 matching 7 bases. V gave up 4 bases and J gave up 8 bases; unmatched junction bases: 7. The CDR3 is 13 residues long. Per the germline V gene, CDR1 is DFQATT and CDR2 is SNEGSKA (reference sequence). The CDR3 spells CSAKATGREKLFF. The CDR3 DNA is TGCAGTGCTAAGGCGACAGGGAGGGAAAAACTGTTTTTT.

This clonotype occurred many times. The chain is built from TRBV6-1 and TRBJ1-1, with D hard to call. The CDR3 runs to 14 residues. V lost 8 bases and J 0 bases, leaving 13 bases between the germline ends. CDR1 and CDR2 from the germline V gene are MNHNS and SASEGT. Written as DNA, the CDR3 is TGTGCCAGCTGGGTAGGGCAACTGAACACTGAAGCTTTCTTT. Translating gives CASWVGQLNTEAFF.

In this sample, this clonotype turned up many times. V gene TRBV18 combines with J gene TRBJ2-4; D call uncertain. The V gene lost 1 base and the J gene lost 10 bases, with 8 bases spanning the gap. This CDR3 has 12 residues. In germline, CDR1 is KGHSH, CDR2 LQKENI. The CDR3 is CASSPQSNIQYF. CDR3 nucleotides: TGTGCCAGCTCACCACAATCGAATATTCAGTACTTC. Full variable domain (remainder filled in from reference TRBV18 and TRBJ2-4): NAGVMQNPRHLVRRRGQEARLRCSPMKGHSHVYWYRQLPEEGLKFMVYLQKENIIDESGMPKERFSAEFPKEGPSILRIQQVVRGDSAAYFCASSPQSNIQYFGAGTRLSVL.

This clonotype has ten or more counts. The rearrangement links TRBV12-3 or TRBV12-4 to TRBJ1-4, with 11 bases identical to TRBD1. The CDR3 contains 13 residues. V lost 7 bases to trimming and J lost 8 bases; unmatched junction nucleotides: 3. Written as DNA, the CDR3 is TGTGCCAGCACCCGGACAGGGGGCGAAAAACTGTTTTTT. Protein sequence: CASTRTGGEKLFF.

This clonotype was observed at least ten times. The chain is built from TRBV10-3 and TRBJ2-5; D may be TRBD2 (7 bases). V was shortened by 6 bases and J by 5 bases, with 19 bases between the two germline ends. This CDR3 has 15 amino acids. CDR1 is ENHRY, CDR2 SYGVKD, per germline. This CDR3 reads CAISNGEGDAETQYF. CDR3 in DNA: TGTGCCATCAGCAACGGGGAGGGGGACGCTGAGACCCAGTACTTC.

This clonotype has at least ten counts. This rearrangement joins TRBV5-6 to TRBJ1-6; tentatively, D is TRBD1 (6 bases). V dropped 4 bases and J dropped 6 bases, with 17 bases sitting between them. Germline V CDR1 and CDR2: SGHDT, YYEEEE. This CDR3 is built from 16 residues. CDR3 in DNA: TGTGCCAGCAGCCCCCCCGGGGGCAATCTTAATTCACCCCTCCACTTT. Translation gives CASSPPGGNLNSPLHF. The full variable domain, in which reference TRBV5-6 and TRBJ1-6 provide the parts outside the CDR3, is DAGVTQSPTHLIKTRGQQVTLRCSPKSGHDTVSWYQQALGQGPQFIFQYYEEEERQRGNFPDRFSGHQFPNYSSELNVNALLLGDSALYLCASSPPGGNLNSPLHFGNGTRLTVT.